This TCR beta chain is from a study of blood T cells in healthy people across ages. Study-level findings and limits: Whereas aged donors had fewer naive CD4+ cells, long-lived donors had more of them and higher diversity.

This clonotype was seen a handful of times. Antigen specificity is unknown. The use of a sample-barcoded 5' primer and a J-beta primer mix characterized a second PCR of roughly 7 to 11 cycles. TCRdb passed the 5' RACE reads through MiXCR, listing each CDR3 protein once. The sample yields 1.5 million to 2 million distinct CDR3 sequences, roughly 28% seen once. Donors were systemically healthy Caucasian individuals from Russia aged 6 to 90 years. Per-sample yields of isolated PBMCs were at least 7 million. This CDR3 is 16 amino acids long. Germline CDR1 and CDR2: SGHRS and YFSETQ. The ends lost 2 bases at V and 4 bases at J; junction bases unmatched: 7.

This TCR was recovered from a young woman in good health. The sequencing input was blood. This chain connects TRBV5-1 to TRBJ2-1, with 9 bases that match TRBD2. CDR3 in DNA: TGCGCCAGCAGCTTCGGAGCTAGCGGGAATTACAATGAGCAGTTCTTC. Its protein product is CASSFGASGNYNEQFF.